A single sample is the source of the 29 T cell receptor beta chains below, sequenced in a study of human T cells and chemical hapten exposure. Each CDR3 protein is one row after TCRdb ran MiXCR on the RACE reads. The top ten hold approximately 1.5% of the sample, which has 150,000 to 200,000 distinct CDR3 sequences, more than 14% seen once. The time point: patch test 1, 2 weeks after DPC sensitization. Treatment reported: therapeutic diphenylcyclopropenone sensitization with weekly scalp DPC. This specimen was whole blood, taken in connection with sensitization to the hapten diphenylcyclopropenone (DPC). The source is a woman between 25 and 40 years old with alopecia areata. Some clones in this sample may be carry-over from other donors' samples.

The DNA for the CDR3 is TGTGCCACCAGTGATCCTTCAGGGGGTGATGAAAAACTGTTTTTT. It codes for CATSDPSGGDEKLFF. The V and J genes are TRBV24-1 and TRBJ1-4; the match to TRBD1 covers 7 bases. V trimming: 3 bases; J trimming: 6 bases; junction bases outside the gene matches: 6. In germline, CDR1 is KGHDR, CDR2 SFDVKD. This CDR3 comprises 15 residues.

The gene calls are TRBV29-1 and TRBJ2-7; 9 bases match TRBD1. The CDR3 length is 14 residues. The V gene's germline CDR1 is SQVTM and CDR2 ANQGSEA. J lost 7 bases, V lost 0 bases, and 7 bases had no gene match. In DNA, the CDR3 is TGCAGCGTTGAAGATCGGAACAGGGGGCAAGAGCAGTACTTC. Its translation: CSVEDRNRGQEQYF.

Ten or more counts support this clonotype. CDR3 loop: CASSRGLYTDTQYF. The CDR3 coding sequence is TGTGCCAGCAGCCGAGGGCTCTACACAGATACGCAGTATTTT. The chain recombines TRBV7-7 with TRBJ2-3; TRBD2 is a possible D gene (5 bases). V was trimmed by 5 bases and J by 2 bases, leaving 11 bases between them. Germline CDR1 is SSHAT and CDR2 is FNYEAQ (reference sequence). The CDR3 has 14 residues.

CDR3 bases: TGCAGCGTTGCCGTGACCACAGTTGGAGATACGCAGTATTTT. Its protein product is CSVAVTTVGDTQYF. This sequence joins TRBV29-1 and TRBJ2-3; no reliable D call. The CDR3 runs to 14 residues. Deletions cut 4 bases from V and 5 bases from J, with 16 bases between. The germline gives CDR1 SQVTM, CDR2 ANQGSEA.

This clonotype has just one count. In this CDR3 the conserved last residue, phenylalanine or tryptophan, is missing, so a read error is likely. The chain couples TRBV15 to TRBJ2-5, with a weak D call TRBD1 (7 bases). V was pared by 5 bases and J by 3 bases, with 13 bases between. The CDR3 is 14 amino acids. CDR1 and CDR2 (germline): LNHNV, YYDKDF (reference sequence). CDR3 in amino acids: CATSGQGGKETQYS. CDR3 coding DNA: TGTGCCACCAGCGGGCAGGGGGGTAAAGAGACCCAGTACTCC.

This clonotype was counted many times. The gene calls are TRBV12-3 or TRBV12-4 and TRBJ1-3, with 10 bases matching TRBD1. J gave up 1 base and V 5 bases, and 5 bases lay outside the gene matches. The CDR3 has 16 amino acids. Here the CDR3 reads CASSIGQGGSGNTIYF. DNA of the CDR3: TGTGCCAGCAGTATCGGACAGGGGGGGTCTGGAAACACCATATATTTT.

CDR3 sequence: CASSADRGISSYEQYF. The CDR3 DNA is TGTGCCAGTAGTGCAGACAGGGGGATTAGCTCCTACGAGCAGTACTTC. The chain recombines TRBV19 with TRBJ2-7, with 9 positions matching TRBD1. The ends lost 5 bases at V and 0 bases at J; junction bases unmatched: 8. In germline, CDR1 is LNHDA, CDR2 SQIVND (reference sequence). The length of the CDR3 is 16 residues.

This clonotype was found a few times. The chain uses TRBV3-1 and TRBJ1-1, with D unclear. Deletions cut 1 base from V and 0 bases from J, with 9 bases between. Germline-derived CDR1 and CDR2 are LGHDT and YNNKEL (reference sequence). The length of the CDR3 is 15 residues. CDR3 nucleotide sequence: TGTGCCAGCAGCCAAGGGTGGGCGGTGAACACTGAAGCTTTCTTT. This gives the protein CASSQGWAVNTEAFF.

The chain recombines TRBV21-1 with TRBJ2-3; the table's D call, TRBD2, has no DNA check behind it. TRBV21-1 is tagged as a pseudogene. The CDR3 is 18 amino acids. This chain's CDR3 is CASSPHKEGEDCTDTQYF. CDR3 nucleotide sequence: TGTGCCAGCAGCCCCCATAAGGAGGGTGAAGATTGCACAGATACGCAGTATTTT.

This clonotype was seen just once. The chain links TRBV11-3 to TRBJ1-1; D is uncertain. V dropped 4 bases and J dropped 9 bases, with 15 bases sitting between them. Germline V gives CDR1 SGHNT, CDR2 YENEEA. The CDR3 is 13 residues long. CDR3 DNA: TGTGCCAGCAGCTCAGTAGTTCAGGTGAAAGCTTTCTTT. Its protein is CASSSVVQVKAFF.

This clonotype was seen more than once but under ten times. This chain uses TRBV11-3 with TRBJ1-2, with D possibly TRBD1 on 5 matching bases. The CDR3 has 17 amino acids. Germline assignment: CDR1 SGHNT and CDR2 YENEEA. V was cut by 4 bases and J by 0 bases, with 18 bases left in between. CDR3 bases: TGTGCCAGCAGCTCCGGGGCGGCTCCGTTAGCTAACTATGGCTACACCTTC. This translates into CASSSGAAPLANYGYTF.

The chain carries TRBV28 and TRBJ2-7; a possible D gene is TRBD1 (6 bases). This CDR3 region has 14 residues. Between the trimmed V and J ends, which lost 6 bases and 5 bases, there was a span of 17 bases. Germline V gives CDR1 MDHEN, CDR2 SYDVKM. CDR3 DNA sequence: TGTGCCAGCAGCGCCCGGGACACCCTTCACGAGCAGTACTTC. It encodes CASSARDTLHEQYF.

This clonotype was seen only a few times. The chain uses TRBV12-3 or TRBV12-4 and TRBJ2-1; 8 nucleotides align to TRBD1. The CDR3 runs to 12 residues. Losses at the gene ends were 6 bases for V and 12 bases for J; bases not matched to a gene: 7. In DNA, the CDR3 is TGTGCCAGCAGAACGACAGGGGCTGGGCAGTTCTTC. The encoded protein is CASRTTGAGQFF.

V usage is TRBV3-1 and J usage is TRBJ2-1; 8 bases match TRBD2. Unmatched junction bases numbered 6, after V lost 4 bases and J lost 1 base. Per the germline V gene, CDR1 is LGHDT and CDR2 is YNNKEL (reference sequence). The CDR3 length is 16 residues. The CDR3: CASSREAGASYNEQFF. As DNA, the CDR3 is TGTGCCAGCAGCCGAGAAGCGGGGGCATCCTACAATGAGCAGTTCTTC.

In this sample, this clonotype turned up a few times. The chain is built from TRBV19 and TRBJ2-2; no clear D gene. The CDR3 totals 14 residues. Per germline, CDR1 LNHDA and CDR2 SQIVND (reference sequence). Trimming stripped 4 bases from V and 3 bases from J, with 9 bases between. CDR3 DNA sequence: TGTGCCAGTAGTACCGGGCCATACACCGGGGAGCTGTTTTTT. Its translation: CASSTGPYTGELFF.

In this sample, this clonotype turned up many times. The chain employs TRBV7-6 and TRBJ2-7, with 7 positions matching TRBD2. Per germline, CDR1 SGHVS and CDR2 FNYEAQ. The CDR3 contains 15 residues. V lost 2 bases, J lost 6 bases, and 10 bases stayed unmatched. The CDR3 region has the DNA TGTGCCAGCAGCTTATCCCTGGCGGGAGCCAGCGAGCAGTACTTC. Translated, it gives CASSLSLAGASEQYF.

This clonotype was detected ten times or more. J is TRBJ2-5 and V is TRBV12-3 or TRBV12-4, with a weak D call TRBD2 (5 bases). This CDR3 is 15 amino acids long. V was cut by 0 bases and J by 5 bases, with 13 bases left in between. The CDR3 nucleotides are TGTGCCAGCAGTTTAGCTGGTAGCGCCGCGGAGACCCAGTACTTC. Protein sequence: CASSLAGSAAETQYF.

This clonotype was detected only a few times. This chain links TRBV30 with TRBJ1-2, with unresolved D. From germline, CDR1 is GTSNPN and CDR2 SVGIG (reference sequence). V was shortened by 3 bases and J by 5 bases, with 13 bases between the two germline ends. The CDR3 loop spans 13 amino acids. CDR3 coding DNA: TGTGCCTGGAGCATAGGTCGGTTATATGGCTACACCTTC. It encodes CAWSIGRLYGYTF. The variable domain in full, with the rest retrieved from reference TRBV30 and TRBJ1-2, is SQTIHQWPATLVQPVGSPLSLECTVEGTSNPNLYWYRQAAGRGLQLLFYSVGIGQISSEVPQNLSASRPQDRQFILSSKKLLLSDSGFYLCAWSIGRLYGYTFGSGTRLTVV.

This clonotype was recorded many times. CDR3 protein: CSVGATGGGYEKLFF. CDR3 DNA sequence: TGCAGCGTTGGAGCCACAGGGGGCGGGTATGAAAAACTGTTTTTT. V and J are TRBV29-1 and TRBJ1-4; 9 bases map to TRBD1. Germline CDR1 is SQVTM and CDR2 is ANQGSEA. This CDR3 region has 15 residues. Trimming took 4 bases from V and 6 from J; bases not matched to a gene: 9.

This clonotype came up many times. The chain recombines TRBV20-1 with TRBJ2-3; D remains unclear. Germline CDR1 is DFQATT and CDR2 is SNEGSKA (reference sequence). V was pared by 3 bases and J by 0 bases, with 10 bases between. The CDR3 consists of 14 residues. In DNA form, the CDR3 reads TGCAGTGCTAGGTCGCAATTTAGCACAGATACGCAGTATTTT. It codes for CSARSQFSTDTQYF.

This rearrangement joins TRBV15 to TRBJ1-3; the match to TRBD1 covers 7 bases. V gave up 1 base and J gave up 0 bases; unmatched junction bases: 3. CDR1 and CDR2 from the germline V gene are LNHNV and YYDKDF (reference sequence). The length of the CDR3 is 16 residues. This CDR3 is CATSRGDSLSGNTIYF. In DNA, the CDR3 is TGTGCCACCAGCAGAGGGGACAGCCTCTCTGGAAACACCATATATTTT.

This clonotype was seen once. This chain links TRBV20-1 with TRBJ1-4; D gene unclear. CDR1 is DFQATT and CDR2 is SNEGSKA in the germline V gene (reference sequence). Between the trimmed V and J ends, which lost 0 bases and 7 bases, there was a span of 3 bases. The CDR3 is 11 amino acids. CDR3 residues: CSARDGEKLFF. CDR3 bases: TGCAGTGCTAGAGACGGTGAAAAACTGTTTTTT.

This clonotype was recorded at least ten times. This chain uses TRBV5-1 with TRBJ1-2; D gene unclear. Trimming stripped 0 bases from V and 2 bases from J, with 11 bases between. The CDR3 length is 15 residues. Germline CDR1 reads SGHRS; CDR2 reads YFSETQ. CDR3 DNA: TGCGCCAGCAGCTTGGATGCAGCCAAGAACTATGGCTACACCTTC. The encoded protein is CASSLDAAKNYGYTF.

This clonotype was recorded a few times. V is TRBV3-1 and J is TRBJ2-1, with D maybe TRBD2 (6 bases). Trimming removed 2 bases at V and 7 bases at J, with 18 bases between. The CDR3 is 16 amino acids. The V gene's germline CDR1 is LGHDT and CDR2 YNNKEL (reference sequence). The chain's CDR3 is CASSQISLAFGNEQFF. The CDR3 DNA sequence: TGTGCCAGCAGCCAAATCAGTCTAGCGTTTGGAAATGAGCAGTTCTTC.

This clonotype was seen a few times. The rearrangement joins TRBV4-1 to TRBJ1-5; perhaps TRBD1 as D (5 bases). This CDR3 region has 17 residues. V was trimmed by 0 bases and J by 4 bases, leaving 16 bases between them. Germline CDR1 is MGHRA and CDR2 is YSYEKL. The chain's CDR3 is CASSQDPSGTLNQPQHF. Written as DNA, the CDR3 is TGCGCCAGCAGCCAAGATCCCTCCGGGACTCTAAATCAGCCCCAGCATTTT.

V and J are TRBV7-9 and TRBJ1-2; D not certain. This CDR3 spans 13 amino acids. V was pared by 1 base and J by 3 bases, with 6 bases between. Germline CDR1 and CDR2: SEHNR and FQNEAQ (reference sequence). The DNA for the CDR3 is TGTGCCAGCAGCTTAGGCCAGTACTATGGCTACACCTTC. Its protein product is CASSLGQYYGYTF.

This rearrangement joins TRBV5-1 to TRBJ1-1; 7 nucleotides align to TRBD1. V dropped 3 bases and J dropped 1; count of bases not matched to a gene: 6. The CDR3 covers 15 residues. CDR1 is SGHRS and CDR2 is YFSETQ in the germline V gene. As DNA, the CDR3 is TGCGCCAGCAGCTGGAACAGGGGCGGGAACACTGAAGCTTTCTTT. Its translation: CASSWNRGGNTEAFF.

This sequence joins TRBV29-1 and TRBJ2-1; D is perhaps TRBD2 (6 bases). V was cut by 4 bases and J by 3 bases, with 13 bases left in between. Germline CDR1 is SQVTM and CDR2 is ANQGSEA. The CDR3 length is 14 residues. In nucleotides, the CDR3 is TGCAGCGTTGTACCGGGGGACCTCTACAATGAGCAGTTCTTC. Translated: CSVVPGDLYNEQFF.

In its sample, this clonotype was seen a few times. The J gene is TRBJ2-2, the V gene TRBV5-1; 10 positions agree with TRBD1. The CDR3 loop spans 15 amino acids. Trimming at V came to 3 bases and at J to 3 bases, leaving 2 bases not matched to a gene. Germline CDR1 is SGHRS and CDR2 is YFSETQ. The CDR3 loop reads CASSSGQGHTGELFF. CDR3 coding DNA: TGCGCCAGCAGCTCGGGACAGGGGCACACCGGGGAGCTGTTTTTT.